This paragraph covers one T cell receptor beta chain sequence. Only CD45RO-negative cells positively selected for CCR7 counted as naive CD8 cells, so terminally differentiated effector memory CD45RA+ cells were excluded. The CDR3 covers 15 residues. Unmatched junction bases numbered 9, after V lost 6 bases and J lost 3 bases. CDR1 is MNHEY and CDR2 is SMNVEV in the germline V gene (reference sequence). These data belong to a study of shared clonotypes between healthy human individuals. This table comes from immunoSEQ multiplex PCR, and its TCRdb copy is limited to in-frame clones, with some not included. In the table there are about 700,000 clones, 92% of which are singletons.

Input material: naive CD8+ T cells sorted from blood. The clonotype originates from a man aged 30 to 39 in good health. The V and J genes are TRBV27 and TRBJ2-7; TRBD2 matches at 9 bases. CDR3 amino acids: CASSPASGNLYEQYF. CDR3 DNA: TGTGCCAGCAGCCCCGCTAGCGGGAACCTCTACGAGCAGTACTTC.